This T cell receptor beta chain originates from a study of blood T cell repertoires in COVID-19. Study-level information: Samples representing acute and convalescent COVID-19 were sourced from the United States, Italy and Spain.

Participants were aged about 18 to 90 years, lived in roughly 25 US areas, and enrolled virtually. Cohorts were based on clinical histories the participants reported. Germline V gene data show CDR1 as DFQATT and CDR2 as SNEGSKA (reference sequence). V shed 3 bases and J shed 5 bases, with 10 bases lying between them. The CDR3 sequence is 12 residues long. Per the original data handling: Amplification of reference gene primers provided the estimated nucleated cell counts. Profiling relied on immunoSEQ multiplex PCR, and the TCRdb table lists in-frame clones only, not all of them. V, J and clone size are taken as reported in that table, and D and trimming were inferred from the DNA itself. The sample has roughly 320,000 clones, approximately 91% seen once.

Material for sequencing was PBMCs or T cells enriched from blood (not recorded which). The clonotype was recovered from a woman in her 30s who had been exposed to COVID-19. The gene calls are TRBV20-1 and TRBJ2-5; weak D call: TRBD1 (6 bases). The CDR3 reads CSASRGWETQYF. CDR3 DNA sequence: TGCAGTGCTAGTAGGGGGTGGGAGACCCAGTACTTC.